This TCR beta chain was found in a study of breast tumors, draining lymph nodes, adjacent tissues (dated by TCRdb to about 2016). Turning to the overall study: The study compared TCR beta repertoires across tumor, adjacent nontumor tissue and axillary lymph nodes from breast cancer patients. In human breast cancer, the study set out to assess how tumor, surrounding tissue and draining lymph node repertoires relate to one another and whether T cells might be exchanged between them. Study-level results and caveats: A scenario in which most tumor T cells derive from the lymph node and then expand within tumor tissue was judged to be consistent with the data. Tumor T-cell repertoires showed less diversity than lymph node repertoires and more diversity than nontumor tissue repertoires, and tumor T-cell repertoires showed preferential V and J gene usage. The similarity between tumor and nontumor tissue repertoires was significantly greater in luminal-like breast cancer than in basal-like breast cancer. Rather than being directly demonstrated, the conclusion that tumor T cells originate in lymph nodes was presented as consistent with a hypothesis.

TCRdb records Illumina HiSeq 2000 as the sequencer. TCR beta chain libraries were generated by multiplex PCR amplification. The amplified TCR beta chain products were analyzed by high-throughput sequencing. In-frame beta chains were kept once TCRdb had trimmed the public reads at Q25 with fastp and called clones with MiXCR. All rows with the same CDR3 protein become a single entry with the most common DNA and genes. The sample has under 300,000 distinct CDR3 sequences on record, under 35% of them singletons. Together, the top ten hold under 4.5% of the sample. Lymph node samples were obtained from the axillary draining lymph nodes of breast cancer patients. The germline V and J ends show losses of 2 bases and 3 bases respectively, and no gene match explains 2 bases of the junction. The CDR3, cysteine through phenylalanine, is 14 amino acids long. Kept here is only the CDR3 DNA, which spans 42 bases and is read in frame from base 1. The germline V gene encodes CDR1 SGHTA and CDR2 FQGTGA.

This clonotype was found many times. It has no known antigen specificity. Base qualities are not at hand, and no much larger clone is one base apart. The source is a female donor with breast cancer. Some clones in this sample may be carry-over from other donors' samples. The chain is made from TRBV7-3 and TRBJ2-3; 7 middle bases align to TRBD2. Sequencing was done on a sample of axillary lymph node tissue. Here is the DNA: TGTGCCAGCAGCTTAGCGGGAGAGACAGATACGCAGTATTTT. Its translation reads: CASSLAGETDTQYF. When the CDR3 is completed using the reference TRBV7-3 and TRBJ2-3 genes on either side, the full variable domain is GAGVSQTPSNKVTEKGKYVELRCDPISGHTALYWYRQSLGQGPEFLIYFQGTGAADDSGLPNDRFFAVRPEGSVSTLKIQRTERGDSAVYLCASSLAGETDTQYFGPGTRLTVL.